This is a list of T cell receptor beta chains from one sample in a study of cytomegalovirus exposure and HLA in healthy donors. Produced via immunoSEQ multiplex PCR; TCRdb's table is partial and in-frame only. The table records about 87,000 clones, roughly 72% of them present only once. The source material was PBMCs. Receptor source: a man younger than 45 in good health and CMV-seropositive. Both conserved end residues are part of each CDR3. D genes are given only for firm matches. Size values are once, few and many counts, or a class for expanded clones, and some rows have none.

D,J,V,size,CDR3,DNA
-,TRBJ1-2,TRBV19,-,CASTWSGGNYGYTF,TGTGCCAGTACCTGGAGTGGGGGGAACTATGGCTACACCTTC
TRBD2,TRBJ2-5,TRBV7-6,-,CASSYSGPQRETQYF,TGTGCCAGCAGCTATAGCGGGCCCCAGAGGGAGACCCAGTACTTC
-,TRBJ2-5,TRBV5-1,once,CASREGFGTQYF,TGCGCCAGCAGGGAGGGGTTTGGGACCCAGTACTTC
-,TRBJ2-2,TRBV5-4,-,CASSSRTYTGELFF,TGTGCCAGCAGCTCGAGGACTTACACCGGGGAGCTGTTTTTT
-,TRBJ2-7,TRBV15,-,CATSRGLPGEQYF,TGTGCCACCAGCAGAGGGCTACCGGGTGAGCAGTACTTC
-,TRBJ1-2,TRBV12-5,-,CASGPHPVPSNGYTF,TGTGCTAGTGGTCCGCACCCGGTCCCCTCTAACGGCTACACCTTC
-,TRBJ2-7,TRBV20-1,-,CSARDIYEQYF,TGCAGTGCTAGGGACATCTACGAGCAGTACTTC
-,TRBJ2-1,TRBV5-1,few,CASSLNWQVYEQFF,TGCGCCAGCAGCTTGAATTGGCAGGTCTATGAGCAGTTCTTC
TRBD1,TRBJ1-4,TRBV2,-,CASSVQGPAATNEKLFF,TGTGCCAGCAGTGTACAGGGGCCCGCTGCAACTAATGAAAAACTGTTTTTT
-,TRBJ1-3,TRBV13,-,CASTFDRGSGNTIYF,TGTGCCAGCACCTTCGACCGGGGCTCTGGAAACACCATATATTTT
TRBD2,TRBJ2-7,TRBV30,-,CALSGGSYEQYF,TGTGCCTTATCGGGGGGCTCCTACGAGCAGTACTTC
TRBD1,TRBJ2-3,TRBV6-5,-,CASIGQVTDTQYF,TGTGCCAGCATCGGACAGGTGACAGATACGCAGTATTTT
TRBD1,TRBJ1-1,TRBV19,few,CASQAWTGGSNTEAFF,TGTGCCAGCCAAGCTTGGACAGGGGGGTCGAACACTGAAGCTTTCTTT
-,TRBJ2-2,TRBV21-1,few,CASSKGRTGELFF,TGTGCCAGCAGCAAAGGGAGGACCGGGGAGCTGTTTTTT
-,TRBJ1-1,TRBV2,-,CALRAEAFF,TGTGCCCTTCGGGCTGAAGCTTTCTTT
-,TRBJ1-1,TRBV9,-,CASSVGEGWTTEAFF,TGTGCCAGCAGCGTAGGGGAGGGTTGGACCACTGAAGCTTTCTTT
-,TRBJ1-2,TRBV4-2,-,CASSQRDGYTF,TGTGCCAGCAGCCAGAGGGATGGCTACACCTTC
TRBD1,TRBJ2-7,TRBV5-6,-,CASSVDRAHEQYF,TGTGCCAGCAGCGTCGACAGGGCCCACGAGCAGTACTTC
-,TRBJ2-7,TRBV5-1,-,CASSSWGGEASYEQYF,TGCGCCAGCAGCTCGTGGGGAGGTGAGGCCTCCTACGAGCAGTACTTC
-,TRBJ1-2,TRBV28,-,CASSLSGIQGVEGYTF,TGTGCCAGCAGTTTGAGTGGCATACAGGGTGTGGAGGGCTACACCTTC
-,TRBJ1-4,TRBV6-1,-,CASTLEDFNEKLFF,TGTGCCAGCACCCTCGAAGACTTTAATGAAAAACTGTTTTTT
TRBD1,TRBJ1-1,TRBV6-6,-,CASRTGGILSDTEAFF,TGTGCCAGCCGTACAGGGGGCATCCTTTCGGACACTGAAGCTTTCTTT
-,TRBJ1-1,TRBV10-3,-,CAISFAGDTEAFF,TGTGCCATCAGTTTCGCCGGGGACACTGAAGCTTTCTTT
-,TRBJ2-1,TRBV9,-,CASSVDGPTVKVDNEQFF,TGTGCCAGCAGCGTAGATGGGCCCACTGTCAAAGTGGACAATGAGCAGTTCTTC
-,TRBJ1-1,TRBV10-3,few,CAISWDSNTEAFF,TGTGCCATCAGCTGGGACTCTAACACTGAAGCTTTCTTT
-,TRBJ2-1,TRBV7-9,-,CASSPPGLGSEQFF,TGTGCCAGCAGCCCCCCGGGACTGGGGAGCGAGCAGTTCTTC
-,TRBJ2-1,TRBV6-5,-,CASSSPGGIEQFF,TGTGCCAGCAGTTCCCCCGGGGGAATTGAGCAGTTCTTC
TRBD2,TRBJ2-1,TRBV19,-,CASSLAGGNYNEQFF,TGTGCCAGTAGTTTAGCGGGGGGTAACTACAATGAGCAGTTCTTC
TRBD1,TRBJ2-5,TRBV9,-,CASSARDREVETQYF,TGTGCCAGCAGCGCCCGGGACAGGGAAGTGGAGACCCAGTACTTC
TRBD1,TRBJ2-5,TRBV5-8,-,CASSSGTGEKETQYF,TGTGCCAGCAGCTCCGGGACAGGGGAGAAAGAGACCCAGTACTTC
-,TRBJ1-1,TRBV15,few,CATSRDIGTEAFF,TGTGCCACCAGCAGGGACATTGGGACTGAAGCTTTCTTT
-,TRBJ1-1,TRBV7-2,-,CASSKGPGGVTEAFF,TGTGCCAGCAGCAAGGGGCCCGGCGGGGTCACTGAAGCTTTCTTT
-,TRBJ1-1,TRBV5-1,-,CASSSQVNTEAFF,TGCGCCAGCAGCTCTCAGGTTAACACTGAAGCTTTCTTT
-,TRBJ2-7,TRBV2,-,CASTIPGELDEQYF,TGTGCCAGCACTATCCCGGGAGAGCTTGACGAGCAGTACTTC
TRBD1,TRBJ2-5,TRBV11-2,few,CASSGPGTGSVLTKTQYF,TGTGCCAGCAGCGGGCCCGGGACAGGGTCCGTGTTAACGAAGACCCAGTACTTC
-,TRBJ2-3,TRBV7-3,-,CASSPREMYTQYF,TGTGCCAGCAGCCCTCGGGAGATGTATACGCAGTATTTT
TRBD1,TRBJ2-2,TRBV7-8,-,CASSPRDRGFPGELFF,TGTGCCAGCAGCCCCCGGGACAGGGGGTTCCCCGGGGAGCTGTTTTTT
TRBD1,TRBJ1-1,TRBV5-5,-,CASSWEDRAGGTEAFF,TGTGCCAGCAGCTGGGAGGACAGGGCAGGGGGGACTGAAGCTTTCTTT
TRBD1,TRBJ2-7,TRBV4-1,-,CASSRGQGINYEQYF,TGCGCCAGCAGCCGAGGACAGGGGATTAACTACGAGCAGTACTTC
-,TRBJ1-1,TRBV18,once,CASSLGLEGNTEAFF,TGTGCCAGCTCCTTAGGGTTAGAGGGGAACACTGAAGCTTTCTTT
-,TRBJ2-1,TRBV19,-,CASSMSYRGYEQFF,TGTGCCAGTAGTATGAGTTATAGGGGATACGAGCAGTTCTTC
-,TRBJ1-1,TRBV30,-,CAWTEGNTEAFF,TGTGCCTGGACCGAGGGGAACACTGAAGCTTTCTTT
-,TRBJ1-6,TRBV5-4,-,CASSSNLGGSNSPLHF,TGTGCCAGCAGCTCGAATTTAGGGGGTTCTAATTCACCCCTCCACTTT
-,TRBJ2-2,TRBV6-6,-,CASCADNTGELFF,TGTGCCAGCTGTGCGGATAACACCGGGGAGCTGTTTTTT
TRBD2,TRBJ2-7,TRBV4-2,-,CASSEGPSGYEQYF,TGTGCCAGCAGCGAGGGCCCTAGCGGCTACGAGCAGTACTTC
TRBD2,TRBJ2-3,TRBV29-1,few,CTAGGGTDTQYF,TGCACGGCCGGGGGGGGTACAGATACGCAGTATTTT
-,TRBJ2-7,TRBV28,once,CASSFIERSYEQYF,TGTGCCAGCAGTTTTATAGAGCGATCCTACGAGCAGTACTTC